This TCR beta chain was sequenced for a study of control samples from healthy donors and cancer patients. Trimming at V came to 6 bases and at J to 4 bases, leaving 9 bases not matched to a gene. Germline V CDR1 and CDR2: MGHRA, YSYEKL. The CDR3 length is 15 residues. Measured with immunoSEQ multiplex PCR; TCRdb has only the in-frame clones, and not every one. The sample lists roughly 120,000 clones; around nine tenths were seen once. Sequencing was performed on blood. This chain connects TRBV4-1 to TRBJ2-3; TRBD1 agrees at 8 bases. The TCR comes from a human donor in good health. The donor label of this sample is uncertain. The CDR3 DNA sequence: TGCGCCAGCAGTGCAGACAGGGGAGGCGCAGATACGCAGTATTTT. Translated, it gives CASSADRGGADTQYF.